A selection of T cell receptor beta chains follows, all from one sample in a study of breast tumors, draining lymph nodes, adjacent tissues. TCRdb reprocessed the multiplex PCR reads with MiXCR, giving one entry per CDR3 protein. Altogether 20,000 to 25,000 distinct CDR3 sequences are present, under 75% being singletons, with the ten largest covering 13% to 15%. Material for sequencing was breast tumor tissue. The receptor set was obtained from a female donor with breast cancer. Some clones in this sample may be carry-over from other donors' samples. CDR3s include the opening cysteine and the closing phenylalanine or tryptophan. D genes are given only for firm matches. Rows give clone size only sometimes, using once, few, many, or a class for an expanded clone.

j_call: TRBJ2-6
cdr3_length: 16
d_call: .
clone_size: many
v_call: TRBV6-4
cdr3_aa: CASSPDGGAGANVLTF

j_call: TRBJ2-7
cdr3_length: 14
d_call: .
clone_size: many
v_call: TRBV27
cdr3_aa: CASRWDIGSYEQYF

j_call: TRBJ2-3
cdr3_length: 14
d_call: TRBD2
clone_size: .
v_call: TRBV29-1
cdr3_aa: CSKLAGGGTDTQYF

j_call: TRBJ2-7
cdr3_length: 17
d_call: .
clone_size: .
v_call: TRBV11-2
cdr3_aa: CASSRESGPAPSYEQYF

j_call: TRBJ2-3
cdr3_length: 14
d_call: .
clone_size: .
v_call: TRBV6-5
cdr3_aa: CVSSPTRGTDTQYF

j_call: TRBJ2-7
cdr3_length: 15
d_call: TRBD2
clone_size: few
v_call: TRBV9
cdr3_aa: CASSDGLAGGREQYF

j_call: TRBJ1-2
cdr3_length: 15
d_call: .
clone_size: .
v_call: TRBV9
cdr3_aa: CASSVDIGPAFGTTF

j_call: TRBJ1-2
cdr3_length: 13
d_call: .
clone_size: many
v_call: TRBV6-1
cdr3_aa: CASSRDRPRGYTF

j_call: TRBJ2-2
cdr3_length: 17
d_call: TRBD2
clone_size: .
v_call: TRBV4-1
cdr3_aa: CASSQVDMGLATGELFF

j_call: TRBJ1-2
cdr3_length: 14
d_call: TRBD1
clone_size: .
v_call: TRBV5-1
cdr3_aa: CARGPGQTNYGYTF

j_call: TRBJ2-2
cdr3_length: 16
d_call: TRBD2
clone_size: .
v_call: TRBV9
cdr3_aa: CASSTPGGSGTGELFF

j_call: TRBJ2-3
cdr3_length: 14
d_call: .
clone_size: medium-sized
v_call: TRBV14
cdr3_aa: CASSQGQETDTQYF

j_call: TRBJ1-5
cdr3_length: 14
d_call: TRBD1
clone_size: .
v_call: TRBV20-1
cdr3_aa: CSAQAGQGDQPQHF

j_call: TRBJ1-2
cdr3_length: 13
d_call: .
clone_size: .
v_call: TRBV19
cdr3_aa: CASSRGATYGYTF

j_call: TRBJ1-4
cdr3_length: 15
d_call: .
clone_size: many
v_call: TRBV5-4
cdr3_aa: CASSLGVGFREKLFF

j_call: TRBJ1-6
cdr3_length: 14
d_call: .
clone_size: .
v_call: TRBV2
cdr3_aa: CASKTGTVGSPLHF

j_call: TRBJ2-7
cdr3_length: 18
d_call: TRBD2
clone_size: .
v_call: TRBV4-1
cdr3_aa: CASSQVSGTSGIAYEQYF

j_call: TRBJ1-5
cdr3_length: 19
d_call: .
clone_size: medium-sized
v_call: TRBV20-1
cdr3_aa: CSAREVTRQANRGNQPQHF

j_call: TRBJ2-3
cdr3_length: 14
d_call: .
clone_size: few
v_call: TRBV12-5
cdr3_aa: CASGLTQLGDTQYF

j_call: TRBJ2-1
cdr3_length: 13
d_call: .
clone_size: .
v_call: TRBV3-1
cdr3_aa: CASSQAMPSEQFF

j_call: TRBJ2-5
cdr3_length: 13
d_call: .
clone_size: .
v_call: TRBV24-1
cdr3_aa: CATSDSTLETQYF

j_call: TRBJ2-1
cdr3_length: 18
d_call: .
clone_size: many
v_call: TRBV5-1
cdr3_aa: CASSLVPTPQRHNNEQFF

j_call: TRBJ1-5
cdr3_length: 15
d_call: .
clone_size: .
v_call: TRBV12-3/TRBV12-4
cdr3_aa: CASSHPLDTDWPQHF

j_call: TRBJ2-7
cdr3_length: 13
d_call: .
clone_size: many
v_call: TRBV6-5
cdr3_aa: CASSHSTSYEQYF

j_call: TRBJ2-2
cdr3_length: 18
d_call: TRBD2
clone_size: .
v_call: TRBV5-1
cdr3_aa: CASSSQSSGGHNTGELFF

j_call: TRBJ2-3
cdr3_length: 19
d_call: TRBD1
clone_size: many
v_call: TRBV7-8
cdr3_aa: CASGRFSTTGAGGGDTQYF

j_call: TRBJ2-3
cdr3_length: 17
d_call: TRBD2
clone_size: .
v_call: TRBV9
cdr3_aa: CASSVLSGGAAGDTQYF

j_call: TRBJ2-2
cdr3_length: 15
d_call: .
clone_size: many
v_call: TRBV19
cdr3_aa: CASSIWSSNTGELFF

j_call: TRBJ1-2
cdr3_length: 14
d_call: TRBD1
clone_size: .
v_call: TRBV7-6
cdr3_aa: CASSSTGGGDGYTF

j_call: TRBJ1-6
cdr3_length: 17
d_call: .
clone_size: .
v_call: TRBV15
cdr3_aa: CATSRDGAANYNSPLHF

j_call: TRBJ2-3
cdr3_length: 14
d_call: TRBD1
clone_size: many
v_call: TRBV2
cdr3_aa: CASSTGTGSDTQYF

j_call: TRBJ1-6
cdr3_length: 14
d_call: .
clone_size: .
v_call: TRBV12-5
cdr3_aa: CASGLIAFNSPLHF

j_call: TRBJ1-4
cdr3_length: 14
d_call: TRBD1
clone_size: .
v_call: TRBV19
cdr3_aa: CASSADRVHEKLFF